This TCR beta chain was sequenced for a study of metastatic and nonmetastatic thyroid tumors. Study observations and caveats: Reports indicated that malignant thyroid tumors showed significantly higher TCR beta diversity than benign nodules did, in blood and tumor.

This clone was picked up a small number of times. Its target is unknown. Nobody among the patients had been given any treatment before thyroid surgery. This CDR3 region has 13 residues. Trimming removed 5 bases at V and 2 bases at J, with 9 bases between. Germline V gene data show CDR1 as MNHEY and CDR2 as SMNVEV (reference sequence). TCRdb re-called clones via MiXCR from the PCR reads. The sample carries roughly 39,000 clones, 40% to 55% recorded once. The receptor was isolated from a male donor with papillary thyroid cancer or a benign thyroid nodule (not recorded which). Some clones in this sample may be carry-over from other donors' samples. The sequenced material came from tumor tissue. The V call is TRBV27, the J call TRBJ2-5; no definite D call. The chain's CDR3 is CASSPTLQETQYF. In nucleotides, the CDR3 is TGTGCCAGCAGTCCAACCTTACAAGAGACCCAGTACTTC.